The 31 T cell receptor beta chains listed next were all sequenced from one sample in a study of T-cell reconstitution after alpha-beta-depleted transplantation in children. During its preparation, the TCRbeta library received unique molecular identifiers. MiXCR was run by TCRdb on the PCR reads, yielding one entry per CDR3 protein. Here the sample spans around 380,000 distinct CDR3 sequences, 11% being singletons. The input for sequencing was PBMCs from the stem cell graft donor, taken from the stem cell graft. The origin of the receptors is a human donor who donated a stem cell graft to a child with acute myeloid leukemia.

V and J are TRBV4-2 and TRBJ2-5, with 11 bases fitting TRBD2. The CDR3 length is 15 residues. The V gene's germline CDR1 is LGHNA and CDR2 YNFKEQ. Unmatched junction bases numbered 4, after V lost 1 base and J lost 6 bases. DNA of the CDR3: TGTGCCAGCAGCCAAGTAACTAGCGGGAGACAGACCCAGTACTTC. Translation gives CASSQVTSGRQTQYF.

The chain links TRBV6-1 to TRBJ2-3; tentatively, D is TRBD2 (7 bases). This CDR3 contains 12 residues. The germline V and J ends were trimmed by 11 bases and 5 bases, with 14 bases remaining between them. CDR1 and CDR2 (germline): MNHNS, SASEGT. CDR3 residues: CAGGGQEDTQYF. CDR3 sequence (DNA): TGTGCCGGGGGGGGGCAGGAAGATACGCAGTATTTT.

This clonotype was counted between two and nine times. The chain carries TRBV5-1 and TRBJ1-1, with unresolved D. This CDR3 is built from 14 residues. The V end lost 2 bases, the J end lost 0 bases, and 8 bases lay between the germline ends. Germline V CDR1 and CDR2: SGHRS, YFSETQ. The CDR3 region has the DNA TGCGCCAGCAGCTTAGACAATATGAACACTGAAGCTTTCTTT. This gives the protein CASSLDNMNTEAFF.

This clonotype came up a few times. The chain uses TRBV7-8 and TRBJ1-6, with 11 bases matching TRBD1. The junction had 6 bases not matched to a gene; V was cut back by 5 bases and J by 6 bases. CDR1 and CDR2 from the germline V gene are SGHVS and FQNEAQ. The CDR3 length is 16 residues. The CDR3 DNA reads TGTGCCAGCAGCCGCTCGGGGACAGGGGGTAATTCACCCCTCCACTTT. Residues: CASSRSGTGGNSPLHF.

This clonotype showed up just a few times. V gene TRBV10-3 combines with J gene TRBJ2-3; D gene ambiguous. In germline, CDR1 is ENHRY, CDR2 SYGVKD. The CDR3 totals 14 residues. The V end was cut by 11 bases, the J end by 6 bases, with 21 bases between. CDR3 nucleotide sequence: TGTGCCGCCCAACCGACTCCTACTATGGATACGCAGTATTTT. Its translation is CAAQPTPTMDTQYF.

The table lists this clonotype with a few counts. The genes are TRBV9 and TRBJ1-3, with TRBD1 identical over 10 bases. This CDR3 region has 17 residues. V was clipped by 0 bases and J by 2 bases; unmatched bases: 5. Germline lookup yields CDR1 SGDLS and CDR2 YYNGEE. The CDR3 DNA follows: TGTGCCAGCAGCGTAGCGCCAGGGACAGGGGCTGGAAACACCATATATTTT. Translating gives CASSVAPGTGAGNTIYF.

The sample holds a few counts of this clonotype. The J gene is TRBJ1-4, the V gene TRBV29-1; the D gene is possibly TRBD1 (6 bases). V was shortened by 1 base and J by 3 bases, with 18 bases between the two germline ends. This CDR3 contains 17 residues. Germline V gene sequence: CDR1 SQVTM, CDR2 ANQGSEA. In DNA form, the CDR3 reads TGCAGCGTTGAAGTGGACAGCCTACCATTGGCTAATGAAAAACTGTTTTTT. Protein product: CSVEVDSLPLANEKLFF.

The CDR3 DNA sequence: TGCAGTTCGACAGTGGGGGGAGCCTACAATGAGCAGTTCTTC. It encodes CSSTVGGAYNEQFF. The rearrangement uses TRBV20-1 and TRBJ2-1, with a possible D match to TRBD2 (6 bases). Germline V gene lookup returns CDR1 DFQATT and CDR2 SNEGSKA (reference sequence). The length of the CDR3 is 14 residues. V lost 8 bases and J 2 bases, leaving 16 bases between the germline ends.

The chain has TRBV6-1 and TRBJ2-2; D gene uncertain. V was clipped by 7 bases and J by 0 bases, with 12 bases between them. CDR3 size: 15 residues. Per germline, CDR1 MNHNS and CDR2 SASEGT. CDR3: CASNPRASNTGELFF. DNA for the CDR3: TGTGCCAGCAATCCGCGCGCATCGAACACCGGGGAGCTGTTTTTT.

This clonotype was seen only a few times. The CDR3 loop is CASSYLGASSDTQYF. In DNA, the CDR3 is TGTGCCAGCAGTTACTTGGGGGCTAGCTCAGATACGCAGTATTTT. The chain combines TRBV6-5 with TRBJ2-3, with a possible D match to TRBD1 (6 bases). This CDR3 spans 15 amino acids. Germline loops: CDR1 MNHEY, CDR2 SVGAGI. Trimming removed 1 base at V and 4 bases at J, with 12 bases between.

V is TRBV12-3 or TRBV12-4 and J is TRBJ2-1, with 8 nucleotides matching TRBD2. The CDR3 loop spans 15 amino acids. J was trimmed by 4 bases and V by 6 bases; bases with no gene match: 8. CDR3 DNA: TGTGCCAGCAGCAAGACTAGCGCTCTTTACAATGAGCAGTTCTTC. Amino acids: CASSKTSALYNEQFF.

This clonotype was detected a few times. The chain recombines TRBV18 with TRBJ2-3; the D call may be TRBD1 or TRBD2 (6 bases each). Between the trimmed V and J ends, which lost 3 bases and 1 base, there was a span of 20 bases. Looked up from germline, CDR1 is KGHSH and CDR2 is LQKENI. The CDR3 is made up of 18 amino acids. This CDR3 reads CASSPPPSSRGRTDTQYF. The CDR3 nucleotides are TGTGCCAGCTCACCTCCTCCCTCTAGCCGGGGGCGCACAGATACGCAGTATTTT.

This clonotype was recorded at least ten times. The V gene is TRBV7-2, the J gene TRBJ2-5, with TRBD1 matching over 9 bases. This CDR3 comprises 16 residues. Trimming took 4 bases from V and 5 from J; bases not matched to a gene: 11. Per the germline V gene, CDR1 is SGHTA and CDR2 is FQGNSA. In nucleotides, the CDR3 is TGTGCCAGCAGCTCCGGAGGGACAGGGAGGATCGAGACCCAGTACTTC. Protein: CASSSGGTGRIETQYF.

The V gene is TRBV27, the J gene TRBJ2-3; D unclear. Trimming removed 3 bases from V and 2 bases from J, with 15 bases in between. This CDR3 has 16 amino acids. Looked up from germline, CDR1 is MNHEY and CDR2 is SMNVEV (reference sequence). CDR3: CASSFNAPEITDTQYF. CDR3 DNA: TGTGCCAGCAGTTTCAACGCCCCAGAAATCACAGATACGCAGTATTTT.

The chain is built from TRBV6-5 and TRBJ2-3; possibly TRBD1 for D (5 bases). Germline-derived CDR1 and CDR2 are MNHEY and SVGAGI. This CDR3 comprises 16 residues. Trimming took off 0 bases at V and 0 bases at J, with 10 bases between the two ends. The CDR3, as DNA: TGTGCCAGCAGTTACTCGGGGCCCCATAGCACAGATACGCAGTATTTT. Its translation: CASSYSGPHSTDTQYF.

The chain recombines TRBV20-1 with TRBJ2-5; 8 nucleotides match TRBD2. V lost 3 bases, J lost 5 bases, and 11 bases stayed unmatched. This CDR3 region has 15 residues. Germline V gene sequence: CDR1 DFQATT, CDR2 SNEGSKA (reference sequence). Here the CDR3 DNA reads TGCAGTGCTAGTTTCCCGTTTAGCGGGAAGGAGACCCAGTACTTC. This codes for CSASFPFSGKETQYF.

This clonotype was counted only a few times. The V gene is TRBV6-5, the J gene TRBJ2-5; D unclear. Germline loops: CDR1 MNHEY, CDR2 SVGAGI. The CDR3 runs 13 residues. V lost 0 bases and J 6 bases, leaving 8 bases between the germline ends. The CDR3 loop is CASSYSAEKTQYF. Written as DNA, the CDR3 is TGTGCCAGCAGTTACTCGGCAGAAAAGACCCAGTACTTC.

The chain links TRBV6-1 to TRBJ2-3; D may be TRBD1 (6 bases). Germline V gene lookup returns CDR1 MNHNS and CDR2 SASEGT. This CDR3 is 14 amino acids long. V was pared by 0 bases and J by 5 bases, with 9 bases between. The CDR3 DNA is TGTGCCAGCAGTGAAGCTGGGGGCAGAGATACGCAGTATTTT. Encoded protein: CASSEAGGRDTQYF.

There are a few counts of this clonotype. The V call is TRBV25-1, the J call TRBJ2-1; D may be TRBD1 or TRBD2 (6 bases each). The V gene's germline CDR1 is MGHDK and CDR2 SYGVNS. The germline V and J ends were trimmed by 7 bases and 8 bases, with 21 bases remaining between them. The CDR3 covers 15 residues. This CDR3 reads CASTPGAGRGHEQFF. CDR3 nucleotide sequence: TGTGCCAGCACCCCAGGGGCGGGACGCGGGCATGAGCAGTTCTTC.

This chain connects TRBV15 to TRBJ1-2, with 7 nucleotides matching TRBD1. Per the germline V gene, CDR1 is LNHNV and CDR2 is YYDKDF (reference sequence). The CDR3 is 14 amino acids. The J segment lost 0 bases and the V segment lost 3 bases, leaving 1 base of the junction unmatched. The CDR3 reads CATSSGQANYGYTF. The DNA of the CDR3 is TGTGCCACCAGCAGCGGACAGGCTAACTATGGCTACACCTTC. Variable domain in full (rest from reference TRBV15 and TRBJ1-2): DAMVIQNPRYQVTQFGKPVTLSCSQTLNHNVMYWYQQKSSQAPKLLFHYYDKDFNNEADTPDNFQSRRPNTSFCFLDIRSPGLGDTAMYLCATSSGQANYGYTFGSGTRLTVV.

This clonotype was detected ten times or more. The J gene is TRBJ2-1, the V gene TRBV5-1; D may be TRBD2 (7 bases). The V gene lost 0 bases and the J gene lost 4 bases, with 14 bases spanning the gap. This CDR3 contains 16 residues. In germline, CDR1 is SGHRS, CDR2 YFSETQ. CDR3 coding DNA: TGCGCCAGCAGCTTGGGAGGGGGGGGAGGATACAATGAGCAGTTCTTC. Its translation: CASSLGGGGGYNEQFF. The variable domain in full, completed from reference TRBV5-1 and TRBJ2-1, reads KAGVTQTPRYLIKTRGQQVTLSCSPISGHRSVSWYQQTPGQGLQFLFEYFSETQRNKGNFPGRFSGRQFSNSRSEMNVSTLELGDSALYLCASSLGGGGGYNEQFFGPGTRLTVL.

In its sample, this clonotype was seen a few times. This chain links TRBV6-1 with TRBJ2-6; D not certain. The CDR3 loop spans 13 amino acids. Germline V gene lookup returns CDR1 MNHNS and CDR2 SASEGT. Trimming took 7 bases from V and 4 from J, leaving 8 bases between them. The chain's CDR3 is CASTGPGANVLTF. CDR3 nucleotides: TGTGCCAGCACTGGGCCCGGGGCCAACGTCCTGACTTTC.

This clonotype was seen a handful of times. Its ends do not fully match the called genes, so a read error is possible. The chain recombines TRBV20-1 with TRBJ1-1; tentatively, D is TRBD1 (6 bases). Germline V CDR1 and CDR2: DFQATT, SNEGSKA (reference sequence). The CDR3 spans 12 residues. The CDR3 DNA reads TGCAGTGTTAGAGATGGGAGGGGGGCAGCTTTCTTT. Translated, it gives CSVRDGRGAAFF.

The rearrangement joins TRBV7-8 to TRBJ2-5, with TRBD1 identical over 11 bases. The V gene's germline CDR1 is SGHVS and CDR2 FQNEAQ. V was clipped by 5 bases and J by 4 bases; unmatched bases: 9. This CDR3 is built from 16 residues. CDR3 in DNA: TGTGCCAGCAGCCGACTCCGGACAGGGGGCGGAGAGACCCAGTACTTC. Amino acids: CASSRLRTGGGETQYF.

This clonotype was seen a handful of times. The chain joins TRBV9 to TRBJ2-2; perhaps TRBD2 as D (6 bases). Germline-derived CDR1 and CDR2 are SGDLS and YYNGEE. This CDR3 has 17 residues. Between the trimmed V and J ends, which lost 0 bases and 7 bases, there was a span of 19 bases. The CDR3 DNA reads TGTGCCAGCAGCGTAGCTGATTCGGGGAGGTCGGGCGGGGAGCTGTTTTTT. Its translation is CASSVADSGRSGGELFF. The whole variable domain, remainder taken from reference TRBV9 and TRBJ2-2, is DSGVTQTPKHLITATGQRVTLRCSPRSGDLSVYWYQQSLDQGLQFLIQYYNGEERAKGNILERFSAQQFPDLHSELNLSSLELGDSALYFCASSVADSGRSGGELFFGEGSRLTVL.

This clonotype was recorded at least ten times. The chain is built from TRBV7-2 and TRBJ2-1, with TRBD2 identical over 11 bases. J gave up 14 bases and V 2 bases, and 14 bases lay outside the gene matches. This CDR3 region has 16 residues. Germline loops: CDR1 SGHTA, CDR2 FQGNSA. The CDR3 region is CASSLNSGRAQEGEFF. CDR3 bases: TGTGCCAGCAGCTTAAATAGCGGGAGGGCCCAAGAGGGGGAGTTCTTC.

CDR3 sequence reads: CASRESYGTSTDTQYF. In DNA form, the CDR3 reads TGTGCCAGCAGGGAGAGTTACGGAACTAGCACAGATACGCAGTATTTT. The V call is TRBV7-9, the J call TRBJ2-3; D not resolved. This CDR3 has 16 residues. V was pared by 6 bases and J by 0 bases, with 16 bases between. Germline V gene sequence: CDR1 SEHNR, CDR2 FQNEAQ (reference sequence).

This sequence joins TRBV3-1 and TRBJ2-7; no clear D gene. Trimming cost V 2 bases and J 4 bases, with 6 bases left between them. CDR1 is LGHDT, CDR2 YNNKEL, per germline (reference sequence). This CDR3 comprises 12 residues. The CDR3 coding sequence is TGTGCCAGCAGCCAATGGGCTTACGAGCAGTACTTC. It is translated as CASSQWAYEQYF.

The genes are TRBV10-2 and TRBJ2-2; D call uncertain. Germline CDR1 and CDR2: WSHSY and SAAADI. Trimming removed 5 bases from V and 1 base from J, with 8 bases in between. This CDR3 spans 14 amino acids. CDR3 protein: CASSPTMNTGELFF. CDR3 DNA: TGCGCCAGCAGTCCGACAATGAACACCGGGGAGCTGTTTTTT.

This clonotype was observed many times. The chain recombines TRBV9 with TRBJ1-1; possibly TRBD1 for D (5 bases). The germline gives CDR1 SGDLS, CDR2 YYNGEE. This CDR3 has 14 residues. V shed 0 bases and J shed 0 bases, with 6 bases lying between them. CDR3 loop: CASSVARVNTEAFF. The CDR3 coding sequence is TGTGCCAGCAGCGTAGCCAGGGTGAACACTGAAGCTTTCTTT.

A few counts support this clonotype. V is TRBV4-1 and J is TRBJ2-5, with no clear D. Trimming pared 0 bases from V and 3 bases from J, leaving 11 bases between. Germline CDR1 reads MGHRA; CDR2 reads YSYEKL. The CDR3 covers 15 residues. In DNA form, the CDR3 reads TGCGCCAGCAGCCAAGATTTTTTGTCAGAAGAGACCCAGTACTTC. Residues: CASSQDFLSEETQYF.